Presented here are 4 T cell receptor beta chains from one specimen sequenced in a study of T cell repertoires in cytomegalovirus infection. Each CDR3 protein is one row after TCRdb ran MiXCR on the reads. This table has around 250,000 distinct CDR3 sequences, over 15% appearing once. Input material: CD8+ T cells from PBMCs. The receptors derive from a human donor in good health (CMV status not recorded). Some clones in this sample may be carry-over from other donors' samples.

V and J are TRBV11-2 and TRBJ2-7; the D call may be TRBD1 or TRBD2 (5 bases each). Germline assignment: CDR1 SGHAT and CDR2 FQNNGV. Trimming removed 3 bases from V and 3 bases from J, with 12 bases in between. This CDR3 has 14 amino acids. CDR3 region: CASSFSGTDYEQYF. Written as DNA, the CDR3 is TGTGCCAGCAGCTTCTCCGGGACGGACTACGAGCAGTACTTC.

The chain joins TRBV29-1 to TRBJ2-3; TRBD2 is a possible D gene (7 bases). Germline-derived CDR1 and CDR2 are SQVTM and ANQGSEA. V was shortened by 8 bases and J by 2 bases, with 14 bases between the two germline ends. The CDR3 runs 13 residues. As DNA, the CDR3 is TGCAGCTCTGGGGGGGCCTACACAGATACGCAGTATTTT. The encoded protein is CSSGGAYTDTQYF.

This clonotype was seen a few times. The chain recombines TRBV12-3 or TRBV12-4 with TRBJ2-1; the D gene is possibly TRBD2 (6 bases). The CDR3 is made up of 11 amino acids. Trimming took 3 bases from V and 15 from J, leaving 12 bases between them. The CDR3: CASSFGGVRFF. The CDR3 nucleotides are TGTGCCAGCAGTTTCGGCGGGGTAAGGTTCTTC.

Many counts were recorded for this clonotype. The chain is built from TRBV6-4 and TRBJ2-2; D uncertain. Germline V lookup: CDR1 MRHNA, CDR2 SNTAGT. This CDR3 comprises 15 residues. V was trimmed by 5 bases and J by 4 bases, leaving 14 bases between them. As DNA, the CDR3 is TGTGCCAGCAGTTCCGGCCAAGAGCCCACCGGGGAGCTGTTTTTT. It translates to CASSSGQEPTGELFF.